The rows below give T cell receptor beta chains drawn from one sample of a study of Graves' ophthalmopathy and Graves' hyperthyroidism. TCRdb called the multiplex PCR reads again in MiXCR, with one record for every CDR3 protein. This sample has about 740,000 distinct CDR3 sequences; around 40% occur once, and the top ten carry 44%. Sequencing used peripheral blood. The receptors come from an adult man with Graves' ophthalmopathy. Both conserved end residues are part of each CDR3. D genes are given only for firm matches. The size field is filled for only some rows; it gives once, few, many or a size class.

TRBV5-1	many	NA	TRBJ2-7	CASSLGAYGRDEQYF	TGCGCCAGCAGCTTGGGCGCGTATGGAAGGGACGAGCAGTACTTC
TRBV25-1	many	NA	TRBJ2-7	CASSPGHEQYF	TGTGCCAGCAGCCCCGGGCACGAGCAGTACTTC
TRBV7-9	many	NA	TRBJ1-1	CASSQPTSSPKTEAFF	TGTGCCAGCAGCCAGCCAACCTCGTCCCCAAAGACTGAAGCTTTCTTT
TRBV25-1	NA	NA	TRBJ2-6	CASPRQGTGANVLTF	TGTGCCAGCCCCCGCCAGGGTACCGGGGCCAACGTCCTGACTTTC
TRBV25-1	NA	TRBD1	TRBJ2-2	CASSQDRSANTGELFF	TGTGCCAGCAGCCAGGACAGGAGCGCGAACACCGGGGAGCTGTTTTTT
TRBV10-3	NA	NA	TRBJ1-1	CASSYLPRPRNTEAFF	TGTGCCAGCAGTTACCTGCCCCGACCGCGGAACACTGAAGCTTTCTTT
TRBV9	few	NA	TRBJ1-4	CASSVDAGAGYEKLFF	TGTGCCAGCAGCGTCGACGCAGGAGCCGGATATGAAAAACTGTTTTTT
TRBV4-3	NA	NA	TRBJ2-7	CASSQVGGRGNEQYF	TGCGCCAGCAGCCAAGTTGGTGGTAGGGGCAACGAGCAGTACTTC
TRBV7-9	many	TRBD1	TRBJ1-2	CASSSYRGTSYGYTF	TGTGCCAGCAGCTCATACAGGGGCACTAGTTATGGCTACACCTTC
TRBV20-1	few	NA	TRBJ2-7	CSARSPQGLVEQYF	TGCAGTGCTAGAAGTCCCCAGGGGCTGGTGGAGCAGTACTTC
TRBV9	many	NA	TRBJ1-1	CASSVAGAGEAFF	TGTGCCAGCAGCGTAGCAGGGGCCGGTGAAGCTTTCTTT
TRBV29-1	NA	TRBD1	TRBJ1-2	CSVAGQAKNYGYTF	TGCAGCGTCGCGGGACAGGCAAAGAACTATGGCTACACCTTC
TRBV7-2	many	NA	TRBJ2-7	CASSPKGQSLLGQYF	TGTGCCAGCAGCCCAAAAGGACAGTCCCTCTTGGGGCAGTACTTC
TRBV29-1	many	NA	TRBJ2-5	CSVAPTNSQETQYF	TGCAGCGTAGCCCCAACAAATTCTCAAGAGACCCAGTACTTC
TRBV7-2	few	NA	TRBJ2-2	CASSLAGAFSGELFF	TGTGCCAGCAGCTTAGCCGGGGCCTTTTCAGGGGAGCTGTTTTTT
TRBV7-8	NA	NA	TRBJ1-2	CASSLVSRNYGYTF	TGTGCCAGCAGCTTAGTTTCACGCAACTATGGCTACACCTTC